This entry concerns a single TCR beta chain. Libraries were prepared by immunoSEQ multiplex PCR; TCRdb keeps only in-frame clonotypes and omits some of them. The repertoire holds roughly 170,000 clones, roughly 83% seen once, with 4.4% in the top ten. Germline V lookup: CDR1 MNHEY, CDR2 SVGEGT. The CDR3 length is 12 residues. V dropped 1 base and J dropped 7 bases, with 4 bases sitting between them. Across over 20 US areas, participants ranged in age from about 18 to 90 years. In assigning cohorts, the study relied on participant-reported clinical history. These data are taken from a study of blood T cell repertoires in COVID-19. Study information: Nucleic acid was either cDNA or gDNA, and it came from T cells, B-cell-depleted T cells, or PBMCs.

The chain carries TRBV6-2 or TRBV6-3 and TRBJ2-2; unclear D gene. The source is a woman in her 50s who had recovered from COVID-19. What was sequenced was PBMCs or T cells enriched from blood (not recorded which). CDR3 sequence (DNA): TGTGCCAGCAGTTACTTGTACGGGGAGCTGTTTTTT. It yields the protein CASSYLYGELFF.